Below, 11 T cell receptor beta chains from the same sample are listed, as sequenced in a study of healthy donors' naive CD4 and CD8 T cells. Each TCR library used approximately 500 ng of total RNA and a linear amplification protocol. TCRdb ran MiXCR on the reads and lists one entry per CDR3 protein. The top ten hold more than 2% of the sample, which has about 200,000 distinct CDR3 sequences, over 60% seen once. The sequenced sample was naive CD4+ and CD8+ T cells sorted from blood, pooled from several donors. Source of these receptors: a pool of human donors in good health; the sample pools cells from several healthy donors.

This chain connects TRBV29-1 to TRBJ2-7; D is undetermined. Germline CDR1 is SQVTM and CDR2 is ANQGSEA. Trimming stripped 1 base from V and 0 bases from J, with 7 bases between. The CDR3 totals 13 residues. For the CDR3, the DNA is TGCAGCGTTGAAGTGGGATTCTCCTACGAGCAGTACTTC. Translated, it gives CSVEVGFSYEQYF.

This clonotype was observed once. This sequence joins TRBV29-1 and TRBJ1-2; D gene ambiguous. The V gene's germline CDR1 is SQVTM and CDR2 ANQGSEA. This CDR3 spans 12 amino acids. Between the trimmed V and J ends, which lost 4 bases and 4 bases, there was a span of 10 bases. CDR3 DNA: TGCAGCGTTGCTTCCGACTTCTATGGCTACACCTTC. It codes for CSVASDFYGYTF.

V is TRBV11-2 and J is TRBJ1-2; D call uncertain. V lost 8 bases to trimming and J lost 4 bases, with 14 bases between them. This CDR3 comprises 13 residues. In germline, CDR1 is SGHAT, CDR2 FQNNGV. The CDR3: CASGWTVLYGYTF. CDR3 nucleotide sequence: TGTGCCAGCGGCTGGACGGTTCTCTATGGCTACACCTTC.

The V call is TRBV14, the J call TRBJ2-7, with D possibly matching TRBD1 (5 bases). Germline CDR1 SGHDN, CDR2 FVKESK. The CDR3 totals 14 residues. Between the trimmed V and J ends, which lost 3 bases and 2 bases, there was a span of 11 bases. CDR3 DNA: TGTGCCAGCAGCCACCAGGGCTATACCTACGAGCAGTACTTC. This sequence encodes CASSHQGYTYEQYF.

The chain uses TRBV29-1 and TRBJ1-2, with 7 bases aligning to TRBD1. Germline CDR1 SQVTM, CDR2 ANQGSEA. V shed 4 bases, J shed 6 bases, and the junction held 11 bases outside the gene matches. The CDR3 runs to 14 residues. This chain's CDR3 is CSVGLGTAANGYTF. Written as DNA, the CDR3 is TGCAGCGTTGGCCTCGGGACAGCGGCGAATGGCTACACCTTC.

V gene TRBV29-1 combines with J gene TRBJ1-5; 8 nucleotides agree with TRBD1. Per the germline V gene, CDR1 is SQVTM and CDR2 is ANQGSEA. The CDR3 has 12 amino acids. Losses at the gene ends were 7 bases for V and 5 bases for J; bases not matched to a gene: 4. CDR3: CSAVQGDQPQHF. The CDR3 DNA is TGCAGCGCCGTACAGGGGGATCAGCCCCAGCATTTT.

The CDR3 region has the DNA TGTGCCAGCAGTCTAGGATCGACCTACGAGCAGTACTTC. Its protein is CASSLGSTYEQYF. The chain carries TRBV5-4 and TRBJ2-7; D ambiguous. The CDR3 runs 13 residues. The V gene lost 5 bases and the J gene lost 2 bases, with 11 bases spanning the gap. CDR1 is SGHNT, CDR2 YYREEE, per germline (reference sequence). Combining the CDR3 with reference TRBV5-4 and TRBJ2-7 gives the whole variable domain ETGVTQSPTHLIKTRGQQVTLRCSSQSGHNTVSWYQQALGQGPQFIFQYYREEENGRGNFPPRFSGLQFPNYSSELNVNALELDDSALYLCASSLGSTYEQYFGPGTRLTVT.

The V gene is TRBV7-8, the J gene TRBJ1-2; no firm D call. The germline gives CDR1 SGHVS, CDR2 FQNEAQ. This CDR3 is 11 amino acids long. Trimming took off 11 bases at V and 6 bases at J, with 13 bases between the two ends. Written as DNA, the CDR3 is TGTGCCGGCGGCTCCCTGGATGGCTACACCTTC. Protein: CAGGSLDGYTF.

CDR3 protein: CSALTGAGTGANVLTF. The CDR3 DNA is TGCAGCGCCTTGACAGGGGCGGGCACTGGGGCCAACGTCCTGACTTTC. The rearrangement joins TRBV29-1 to TRBJ2-6, with 8 bases that match TRBD1. The CDR3 is made up of 16 amino acids. Germline-derived CDR1 and CDR2 are SQVTM and ANQGSEA. With 7 bases clipped from V and 2 bases from J, the junction kept 10 bases outside the gene matches.

V gene TRBV10-3 combines with J gene TRBJ2-3, with TRBD2 identical over 12 bases. The CDR3 is 15 amino acids. Trimming at V came to 2 bases and at J to 6 bases, leaving 3 bases not matched to a gene. Germline V gene data show CDR1 as ENHRY and CDR2 as SYGVKD. The DNA of the CDR3 is TGTGCCATCAGTGAGGCCGGACTAGCGGGGGATACGCAGTATTTT. Translation gives CAISEAGLAGDTQYF.

The chain uses TRBV6-5 and TRBJ1-6; D uncertain. V was trimmed by 7 bases and J by 5 bases, leaving 9 bases between them. Germline V gene sequence: CDR1 MNHEY, CDR2 SVGAGI. The CDR3 spans 13 residues. CDR3: CASTYGDNSPLHF. In DNA, the CDR3 is TGTGCCAGCACATATGGGGATAATTCACCCCTCCACTTT.